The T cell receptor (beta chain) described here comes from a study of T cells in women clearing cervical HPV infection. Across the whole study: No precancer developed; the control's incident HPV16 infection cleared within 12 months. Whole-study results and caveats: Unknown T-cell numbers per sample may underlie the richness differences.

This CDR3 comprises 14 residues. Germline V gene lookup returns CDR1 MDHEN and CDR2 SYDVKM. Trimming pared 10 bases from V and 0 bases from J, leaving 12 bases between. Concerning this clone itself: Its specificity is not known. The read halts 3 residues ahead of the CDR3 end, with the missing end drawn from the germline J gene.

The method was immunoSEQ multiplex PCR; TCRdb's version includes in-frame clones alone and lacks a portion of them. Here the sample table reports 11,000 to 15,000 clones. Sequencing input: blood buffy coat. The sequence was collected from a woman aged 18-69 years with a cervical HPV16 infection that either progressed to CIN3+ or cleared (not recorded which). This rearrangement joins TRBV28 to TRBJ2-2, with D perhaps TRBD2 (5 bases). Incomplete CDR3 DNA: TGTGCCACCCAACGGACTCCGAACACCGGGGAG. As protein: CATQRTPNTGE. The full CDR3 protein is CATQRTPNTGELFF.